This is a list of T cell receptor beta chains from one sample in a study of shared clonotypes between healthy human individuals. The data were produced by immunoSEQ multiplex PCR, yet TCRdb's version contains in-frame clones alone and is incomplete. This sample has 2 million to 2.5 million clones, with approximately 94% found just once. The sample consisted of naive CD8+ T cells from PBMCs. The receptor set was obtained from a young man in good health. Some clones in this sample may be carry-over from other donors' samples. CDR3s include the opening cysteine and the closing phenylalanine or tryptophan. A D gene is named only where the DNA matches it firmly. Clone size is not always given. Where it is, it says once, few, many or a class for expanded clones.

16	TRBV2	-	TRBJ2-3	TRBD2	CSSRATSGMSTDTQYF	TGCTCCTCTAGGGCGACTAGCGGGATGAGCACAGATACGCAGTATTTT
13	TRBV19	-	TRBJ1-2	TRBD1	CASSWTGEYGYTF	TGTGCCAGTAGTTGGACAGGGGAATATGGCTACACCTTC
13	TRBV7-6	-	TRBJ2-5	-	CASSTRGQETQYF	TGTGCCAGCAGCACCCGGGGACAAGAGACCCAGTACTTC
13	TRBV19	-	TRBJ2-7	TRBD2	CASGRSGSYEQYF	TGTGCCAGTGGACGTAGCGGGAGTTACGAGCAGTACTTC
13	TRBV27	-	TRBJ2-5	-	CARDKVSWETQYF	TGTGCCAGGGACAAAGTCAGTTGGGAGACCCAGTACTTC
15	TRBV7-7	once	TRBJ2-5	-	CASSFVLEGIETQYF	TGTGCCAGCAGCTTCGTTTTGGAGGGGATAGAGACCCAGTACTTC
15	TRBV11-2	once	TRBJ2-5	TRBD2	CASSLVLAVQETQYF	TGTGCCAGCAGCTTAGTCCTAGCGGTGCAAGAGACCCAGTACTTC
18	TRBV4-1	-	TRBJ2-7	TRBD2	CASSFRTSGRQKAYEQYF	TGCGCCAGCAGCTTCCGGACTAGCGGGAGGCAGAAAGCCTACGAGCAGTACTTC
14	TRBV4-3	-	TRBJ2-1	-	CASSHGLADNEQFF	TGCGCCAGCAGCCACGGACTTGCCGACAATGAGCAGTTCTTC
12	TRBV6-5	-	TRBJ2-3	TRBD1	CASGDSVDTQYF	TGTGCCAGCGGGGACAGCGTAGATACGCAGTATTTT
16	TRBV19	once	TRBJ1-5	-	CASSFLAGYSNQPQHF	TGTGCCAGTAGTTTTCTCGCGGGCTATAGCAATCAGCCCCAGCATTTT
15	TRBV15	-	TRBJ2-5	TRBD2	CATSRVKGGSETQYF	TGTGCCACCAGCAGAGTAAAGGGAGGGTCAGAGACCCAGTACTTC
15	TRBV5-4	-	TRBJ1-1	TRBD1	CASSLDRGYLTGAFF	TGTGCCAGCAGCTTGGACAGGGGGTACCTAACGGGGGCTTTCTTT
15	TRBV6-5	-	TRBJ2-7	TRBD2	CASSYLAEDPREQYF	TGTGCCAGCAGTTATCTAGCGGAGGACCCCCGCGAGCAGTACTTC